Below, 24 T cell receptor beta chains from the same sample are listed, as sequenced in a study of follicular helper T cells after annual influenza vaccination (dated by TCRdb to 2017 to 2019). What this sample's time point label stands for: 2013-2014 season, 7 days after vaccination. To prepare the library, the immunoSEQ multiplex PCR assay was applied. The table was pulled from immuneACCESS by TCRdb, which kept in-frame rearrangements only. Such tables lose some clones; where checked, under half of the loss comes from unresolved V genes, and the rest has no known cause. For this sample the table gives some 4,900 clones, of which roughly 87% were detected only once. 1.1% to 1.5% of the sample comes from the top ten. Here the sequenced sample was CXCR5+ CD38- circulating T follicular helper cells from blood, taken 7 days after influenza vaccination. This specimen's cell subset or site label, per the study, means: circulating Tfh, non-naive CD4+CXCR5+PD-1+ (ICOS+CD38+ or ICOS-CD38-). The source of these receptors is an adult who received the influenza vaccine.

This clone came up once. The rearrangement uses TRBV7-9 and TRBJ2-5; maybe TRBD1 (5 bases). The V and J ends lost 7 bases and 1 base respectively, with 10 bases between them. CDR1 SEHNR and CDR2 FQNEAQ come from the germline V gene (reference sequence). This CDR3 contains 13 residues. The CDR3 is CASIPRAQETQYF. The CDR3 DNA reads TGTGCCAGCATCCCCAGGGCCCAAGAGACCCAGTACTTC.

Worth noting for this clone: The germline gene is not matched at one end of the junction; a read error may be the cause. The same CDR3 arises from other DNA sequences in this sample as well. The chain carries TRBV4-2 and TRBJ1-6, with D possibly TRBD1 on 5 matching bases. The CDR3 length is 14 residues. Germline values: CDR1 LGHNA, CDR2 YNFKEQ. Here the CDR3 DNA reads TGTGCCAGCGGGGCGGGAAACTATAATTCCCCCCTCCACTTT. Its translation: CASGAGNYNSPLHF.

The chain combines TRBV7-2 with TRBJ2-3; a possible D gene is TRBD2 (6 bases). V was shortened by 5 bases and J by 2 bases, with 17 bases between the two germline ends. The CDR3 is made up of 16 amino acids. Germline V gives CDR1 SGHTA, CDR2 FQGNSA. The CDR3 nucleotides are TGTGCCAGCAGCCGACGTCGCGGGACCTACACAGATACGCAGTATTTT. Protein: CASSRRRGTYTDTQYF. Looking up the rest from reference TRBV7-2 and TRBJ2-3 gives the full variable domain: GAGVSQSPSNKVTEKGKDVELRCDPISGHTALYWYRQSLGQGLEFLIYFQGNSAPDKSGLPSDRFSAERTGGSVSTLTIQRTQQEDSAVYLCASSRRRGTYTDTQYFGPGTRLTVL.

The chain couples TRBV28 to TRBJ2-2, with 7 positions matching TRBD1. Looked up from germline, CDR1 is MDHEN and CDR2 is SYDVKM. The junction had 7 bases not matched to a gene; V was cut back by 5 bases and J by 4 bases. The CDR3 loop spans 15 amino acids. CDR3: CASSGTGAGTGELFF. The DNA for the CDR3 is TGTGCCAGCAGTGGAACAGGGGCGGGCACCGGGGAGCTGTTTTTT.

The CDR3 DNA is TGTGCCAGTAGGACCAGACAGGCCAACACTGAAGCTTTCTTT. This sequence encodes CASRTRQANTEAFF. The chain has TRBV19 and TRBJ1-1; D possibly corresponds to TRBD1 (6 bases). V was cut by 6 bases and J by 2 bases, with 13 bases left in between. The CDR3 spans 14 residues. From germline, CDR1 is LNHDA and CDR2 SQIVND (reference sequence).

V usage is TRBV28 and J usage is TRBJ2-4; TRBD2 agrees at 14 bases. Germline-derived CDR1 and CDR2 are MDHEN and SYDVKM. After removal of 4 bases from V and 0 bases from J, the junction contained 8 bases not matched to a gene. The CDR3 extends over 19 amino acids. The CDR3 loop reads CASSSGLAGATVAKNIQYF. CDR3 nucleotide sequence: TGTGCCAGCAGTTCGGGACTAGCGGGAGCCACAGTAGCCAAAAACATTCAGTACTTC.

The chain carries TRBV19 and TRBJ2-1; 7 positions match TRBD2. This CDR3 is 14 amino acids long. With 4 bases clipped from V and 6 bases from J, the junction kept 6 bases outside the gene matches. From germline, CDR1 is LNHDA and CDR2 SQIVND (reference sequence). The CDR3 bases are TGTGCCAGTAGTAGGGGGGGACGGTCCAATGAGCAGTTCTTC. Residues: CASSRGGRSNEQFF.

The table lists this clone with a few counts. The rearrangement uses TRBV5-1 and TRBJ2-1; 8 bases align to TRBD1. The CDR3 is made up of 14 amino acids. CDR1 and CDR2 from the germline V gene are SGHRS and YFSETQ. The J segment lost 4 bases and the V segment lost 7 bases, leaving 7 bases of the junction unmatched. DNA of the CDR3: TGCGCCAGCGCCCCTGGGACAGGTTACAATGAGCAGTTCTTC. Its translation is CASAPGTGYNEQFF.

The V call is TRBV19, the J call TRBJ2-1; a weak D match, TRBD2 (5 bases). The CDR3 covers 13 residues. Trimming pared 4 bases from V and 7 bases from J, leaving 11 bases between. Germline V gives CDR1 LNHDA, CDR2 SQIVND (reference sequence). The CDR3 loop is CASSTGFRNEQFF. CDR3 in DNA: TGTGCCAGTAGTACGGGGTTTAGAAATGAGCAGTTCTTC.

V and J are TRBV11-1 and TRBJ2-1, with unresolved D. The CDR3 loop spans 15 amino acids. Between the trimmed V and J ends, which lost 4 bases and 1 base, there was a span of 11 bases. CDR1 and CDR2 (germline): SGHAT, FQDESV (reference sequence). In nucleotides, the CDR3 is TGTGCCAGCAGCTCCTCCCCGAGTTCCTACAATGAGCAGTTCTTC. Translation gives CASSSSPSSYNEQFF. The full variable domain, completed using reference TRBV11-1 and TRBJ2-1, is EAEVAQSPRYKITEKSQAVAFWCDPISGHATLYWYRQILGQGPELLVQFQDESVVDDSQLPKDRFSAERLKGVDSTLKIQPAELGDSAMYLCASSSSPSSYNEQFFGPGTRLTVL.

CDR3 protein: CASSLHRDRYNEQFF. The CDR3 DNA sequence: TGTGCCAGCAGCCTCCACAGGGACAGATACAATGAGCAGTTCTTC. The chain has TRBV7-2 and TRBJ2-1, with 7 bases that match TRBD1. The CDR3 totals 15 residues. With 5 bases clipped from V and 4 bases from J, the junction kept 8 bases outside the gene matches. Germline V gene data show CDR1 as SGHTA and CDR2 as FQGNSA.

CDR3 sequence (DNA): TGTGCCATCAGTGTTCTCGGGGGGACGGAGACCCAGTACTTC. Translation gives CAISVLGGTETQYF. The chain recombines TRBV10-3 with TRBJ2-5; 7 nucleotides align to TRBD2. V gave up 4 bases and J gave up 5 bases; unmatched junction bases: 7. Germline loops: CDR1 ENHRY, CDR2 SYGVKD. The CDR3 length is 14 residues.

The count of this clone is one. The CDR3 DNA reads TGTGCCAGCAGCGCACGGGACAGGGGTATTGAGACCCAGTACTTC. Amino acids: CASSARDRGIETQYF. This rearrangement joins TRBV4-2 to TRBJ2-5, with TRBD1 identical over 10 bases. The V segment lost 5 bases and the J segment 5 bases; nucleotides outside the gene matches: 8. The CDR3 has 15 residues. Germline CDR1 reads LGHNA; CDR2 reads YNFKEQ.

The chain carries TRBV11-2 and TRBJ1-1, with a possible D match to TRBD1 (6 bases). The CDR3 is made up of 15 amino acids. The germline V gene encodes CDR1 SGHAT and CDR2 FQNNGV. Trimming removed 3 bases at V and 0 bases at J, with 11 bases between. The chain's CDR3 is CASSFTGSMNTEAFF. In nucleotides, the CDR3 is TGTGCCAGCAGCTTCACAGGGAGTATGAACACTGAAGCTTTCTTT.

This chain connects TRBV11-2 to TRBJ2-1; TRBD2 aligns across 9 bases. This CDR3 has 16 residues. Unmatched junction bases numbered 7, after V lost 1 base and J lost 6 bases. Germline V gene sequence: CDR1 SGHAT, CDR2 FQNNGV. The CDR3 spells CASSLVSLAGTNEQFF. CDR3 bases: TGTGCCAGCAGCTTAGTGTCGCTAGCGGGGACCAATGAGCAGTTCTTC.

The J gene is TRBJ2-3, the V gene TRBV19; tentative D call: TRBD2 (6 bases). Germline CDR1 is LNHDA and CDR2 is SQIVND (reference sequence). This CDR3 is built from 14 residues. Trimming removed 6 bases from V and 0 bases from J, with 10 bases in between. The CDR3, as DNA: TGTGCCAGTAGCCCTAGCGCTAGCACAGATACGCAGTATTTT. Its translation: CASSPSASTDTQYF. The full variable domain, rest sourced from reference TRBV19 and TRBJ2-3, is DGGITQSPKYLFRKEGQNVTLSCEQNLNHDAMYWYRQDPGQGLRLIYYSQIVNDFQKGDIAEGYSVSREKKESFPLTVTSAQKNPTAFYLCASSPSASTDTQYFGPGTRLTVL.

The chain carries TRBV30 and TRBJ1-2, with 8 bases fitting TRBD1. J lost 3 bases, V lost 3 bases, and 6 bases had no gene match. In germline, CDR1 is GTSNPN, CDR2 SVGIG (reference sequence). The CDR3 loop spans 14 amino acids. CDR3 sequence: CAWSRQGYHYGYTF. Written as DNA, the CDR3 is TGTGCCTGGAGCCGACAGGGGTATCACTATGGCTACACCTTC.

The rearrangement links TRBV4-1 to TRBJ2-5, with a weak D call TRBD1 (5 bases). The CDR3 has 13 residues. Germline-derived CDR1 and CDR2 are MGHRA and YSYEKL. Trimming cost V 5 bases and J 1 base, with 8 bases left between them. CDR3 DNA sequence: TGCGCCAGCAGCGGGGCAATCCAAGAGACCCAGTACTTC. As protein: CASSGAIQETQYF.

V gene TRBV19 combines with J gene TRBJ2-3; 10 bases are a match to TRBD2. The V gene's germline CDR1 is LNHDA and CDR2 SQIVND (reference sequence). The V segment lost 6 bases and the J segment 5 bases; nucleotides outside the gene matches: 17. CDR3 length: 18 residues. The CDR3 reads CASSPGRASGSRGDTQYF. Written as DNA, the CDR3 is TGTGCCAGTAGCCCGGGAAGGGCTAGCGGGAGTCGGGGAGATACGCAGTATTTT.

The chain links TRBV7-2 to TRBJ1-4; 7 bases map to TRBD1. CDR1 SGHTA and CDR2 FQGNSA come from the germline V gene. The J segment lost 4 bases and the V segment lost 4 bases, leaving 12 bases of the junction unmatched. This CDR3 spans 17 amino acids. CDR3 coding DNA: TGTGCCAGCAGCTCGTACAGGGGAGCGGGCCTTAATGAAAAACTGTTTTTT. The encoded protein is CASSSYRGAGLNEKLFF.

The chain uses TRBV19 and TRBJ2-1; D is unclear. In germline, CDR1 is LNHDA, CDR2 SQIVND (reference sequence). There are 11 residues in the CDR3. The germline V and J ends were trimmed by 5 bases and 6 bases, with 5 bases remaining between them. The CDR3 sequence: CASSPGNEQFF. CDR3 sequence (DNA): TGTGCCAGTAGTCCAGGCAATGAGCAGTTCTTC. Filled out from reference TRBV19 and TRBJ2-1, the complete variable domain reads DGGITQSPKYLFRKEGQNVTLSCEQNLNHDAMYWYRQDPGQGLRLIYYSQIVNDFQKGDIAEGYSVSREKKESFPLTVTSAQKNPTAFYLCASSPGNEQFFGPGTRLTVL.

CDR3 bases: TGCGCCAGCAGCACCAGCGGGAGAGGGAACACCGGGGAGCTGTTTTTT. Its protein is CASSTSGRGNTGELFF. The chain couples TRBV5-1 to TRBJ2-2, with 8 bases identical to TRBD2. Unmatched junction bases numbered 6, after V lost 4 bases and J lost 1 base. This CDR3 region has 16 residues. Germline CDR1 SGHRS, CDR2 YFSETQ.

This chain uses TRBV7-2 with TRBJ2-2; 8 bases map to TRBD1. V gave up 5 bases and J gave up 3 bases; unmatched junction bases: 8. This CDR3 is built from 16 residues. Germline CDR1 reads SGHTA; CDR2 reads FQGNSA. CDR3 sequence reads: CASSPRGDRYTGELFF. The CDR3 DNA follows: TGTGCCAGCAGCCCGCGCGGGGACAGGTACACCGGGGAGCTGTTTTTT. Using reference TRBV7-2 and TRBJ2-2 for the parts outside the CDR3, the full variable domain is GAGVSQSPSNKVTEKGKDVELRCDPISGHTALYWYRQSLGQGLEFLIYFQGNSAPDKSGLPSDRFSAERTGGSVSTLTIQRTQQEDSAVYLCASSPRGDRYTGELFFGEGSRLTVL.

This clone was seen a single time. V gene TRBV19 combines with J gene TRBJ2-6, with TRBD2 identical over 7 bases. The CDR3 is 15 amino acids. The ends lost 3 bases at V and 2 bases at J; junction bases unmatched: 1. Germline lookup yields CDR1 LNHDA and CDR2 SQIVND (reference sequence). CDR3 protein: CASSIRGAGANVLTF. The CDR3 bases are TGTGCCAGTAGTATCCGGGGGGCTGGGGCCAACGTCCTGACTTTC.